This T cell receptor (beta chain) was obtained from a study of regulatory T cells in long-lasting Graves disease. This CDR3 has 15 residues. V was trimmed by 7 bases and J by 0 bases, leaving 14 bases between them. Germline CDR1 SNHLY, CDR2 FYNNEI. This clonotype was seen at least ten times. Time point specified: newly diagnosed GD, antithyroid drugs for less than 3 months. The TCR library was made from RNA that had been extracted from PBMCs in TRIzol. Arm-PCR of CDR3 regions and iRepertoire HTBI primers were the basis on which TCR beta libraries were built. Each CDR3 protein is one row after TCRdb ran MiXCR on the multiplex PCR reads. The sample carries about 220,000 distinct CDR3 sequences, 15% to 20% recorded once. The same data also went into a second study, on T cells in Graves' hyperthyroidism and ophthalmopathy. That study adds: Diagnoses rested on clinical symptoms, serum thyroxine and TRAb, thyroid ultrasound and orbital computed tomography.

This chain joins TRBV2 and TRBJ2-3; D gene ambiguous. Source: peripheral blood mononuclear cells (PBMCs), taken at new diagnosis, from a patient treated with antithyroid drugs. The TCR sequence derives from a woman in her 30s with Graves disease. The chain's CDR3 is CASKQPWSSTDTQYF. Written as DNA, the CDR3 is TGTGCCAGCAAACAGCCGTGGTCTAGCACAGATACGCAGTATTTT.